The 22 T cell receptor beta chains below come from one sample, sequenced in a study of cytomegalovirus exposure and HLA in healthy donors. The PCR used 60 Vbeta and 13 Jbeta primers. Produced via immunoSEQ multiplex PCR; TCRdb's table is partial and in-frame only. Counted here are around 100,000 clones, 55% to 65% occurring once; the ten biggest clones make up 2.2%. Sequencing input: PBMCs. The receptors come from a woman aged 30 to 39 in good health and CMV-seronegative.

In the case of this clone: Other nucleotide sequences from this sample produce the same CDR3. This chain joins TRBV5-6 and TRBJ1-5, with D possibly matching TRBD1 (5 bases). Germline V CDR1 and CDR2: SGHDT, YYEEEE. CDR3 length: 13 residues. The V and J ends lost 2 bases and 7 bases respectively, with 10 bases between them. In DNA, the CDR3 is TGTGCCAGCAGCTTAGGAGGGGACCAGCCCCAGCATTTT. This sequence encodes CASSLGGDQPQHF.

This rearrangement joins TRBV19 to TRBJ2-3; 15 nucleotides line up with TRBD2. The CDR3 is 17 amino acids. V was clipped by 5 bases and J by 6 bases; unmatched bases: 9. Germline-derived CDR1 and CDR2 are LNHDA and SQIVND (reference sequence). CDR3 sequence reads: CASSPGLAGGWWDTQYF. The CDR3 DNA reads TGTGCCAGTAGTCCGGGACTAGCGGGAGGATGGTGGGATACGCAGTATTTT. The full variable domain, its missing parts supplied by reference TRBV19 and TRBJ2-3, is DGGITQSPKYLFRKEGQNVTLSCEQNLNHDAMYWYRQDPGQGLRLIYYSQIVNDFQKGDIAEGYSVSREKKESFPLTVTSAQKNPTAFYLCASSPGLAGGWWDTQYFGPGTRLTVL.

V gene TRBV11-2 combines with J gene TRBJ1-1; D call uncertain. This CDR3 is 13 amino acids long. V gave up 5 bases and J gave up 5 bases, with 12 bases separating them. The germline CDR1 and CDR2 sequences are SGHAT and FQNNGV. CDR3 region: CASSVQIRTEAFF. The DNA for the CDR3 is TGTGCCAGCAGCGTACAGATTCGGACTGAAGCTTTCTTT.

This clone was seen a handful of times. The rearrangement joins TRBV28 to TRBJ1-1, with D possibly matching TRBD1 (5 bases). Germline-derived CDR1 and CDR2 are MDHEN and SYDVKM. The CDR3 is 13 amino acids. Between the trimmed V and J ends, which lost 2 bases and 7 bases, there was a span of 11 bases. CDR3 region: CASSLAGGDEAFF. For the CDR3, the DNA is TGTGCCAGCAGTTTAGCGGGGGGGGATGAAGCTTTCTTT.

This clone was detected only once. Other DNA sequences in this specimen translate into the identical CDR3. V is TRBV29-1 and J is TRBJ2-3; the D gene is possibly TRBD1 (6 bases). The CDR3 is 14 amino acids. The V end lost 6 bases, the J end lost 5 bases, and 18 bases lay between the germline ends. The V gene's germline CDR1 is SQVTM and CDR2 ANQGSEA. CDR3 in DNA: TGCAGCGTACCCGGGACGGGGACACAAGATACGCAGTATTTT. Its protein is CSVPGTGTQDTQYF.

The chain is built from TRBV30 and TRBJ1-1; tentatively, D is TRBD1 (6 bases). The germline V gene has CDR1 GTSNPN and CDR2 SVGIG (reference sequence). Trimming took 3 bases from V and 4 from J, leaving 12 bases between them. This CDR3 is 13 amino acids long. DNA for the CDR3: TGTGCCTGGAGCAGGGACACCGCCACTGAAGCTTTCTTT. This sequence encodes CAWSRDTATEAFF.

The CDR3 DNA is TGCGCCAGCAGCCCCGAGGCCTCTGGAAACACCATATATTTT. Protein sequence: CASSPEASGNTIYF. The chain combines TRBV5-1 with TRBJ1-3; D remains unclear. This CDR3 contains 14 residues. CDR1 is SGHRS, CDR2 YFSETQ, per germline. V lost 4 bases and J lost 0, with 8 bases in between. The variable domain in full, with the rest retrieved from reference TRBV5-1 and TRBJ1-3, is KAGVTQTPRYLIKTRGQQVTLSCSPISGHRSVSWYQQTPGQGLQFLFEYFSETQRNKGNFPGRFSGRQFSNSRSEMNVSTLELGDSALYLCASSPEASGNTIYFGEGSWLTVV.

This chain links TRBV7-2 with TRBJ2-5, with a weak D call TRBD2 (5 bases). Germline V gene data show CDR1 as SGHTA and CDR2 as FQGNSA. The V and J ends lost 1 base and 2 bases respectively, with 8 bases between them. The CDR3 length is 14 residues. The CDR3 DNA reads TGTGCCAGCAGCTTAGGGCGGGCTCAAGAGACCCAGTACTTC. Translation gives CASSLGRAQETQYF. Using reference TRBV7-2 and TRBJ2-5 for the parts outside the CDR3, the full variable domain is GAGVSQSPSNKVTEKGKDVELRCDPISGHTALYWYRQSLGQGLEFLIYFQGNSAPDKSGLPSDRFSAERTGGSVSTLTIQRTQQEDSAVYLCASSLGRAQETQYFGPGTRLLVL.

This clone has just one count. CDR3 residues: CAISLGAGERNTQYF. The CDR3 region has the DNA TGTGCCATCAGCCTTGGGGCGGGAGAACGTAATACGCAGTATTTT. The chain is built from TRBV10-3 and TRBJ2-3; 7 bases match TRBD2. The CDR3 totals 15 residues. Germline V gene lookup returns CDR1 ENHRY and CDR2 SYGVKD. The trim removed 6 bases at V and 7 bases at J, leaving 13 bases unmatched.

The V gene is TRBV30, the J gene TRBJ2-1; a weak D match, TRBD2 (6 bases). V dropped 4 bases and J dropped 9 bases, with 19 bases sitting between them. Per the germline V gene, CDR1 is GTSNPN and CDR2 is SVGIG (reference sequence). The CDR3 is 14 amino acids. Here the CDR3 reads CAWTGDLMVGEQFF. In DNA form, the CDR3 reads TGTGCCTGGACTGGGGACTTGATGGTCGGTGAGCAGTTCTTC.

The genes are TRBV7-2 and TRBJ1-1; a weak D match, TRBD1 (5 bases). Germline lookup yields CDR1 SGHTA and CDR2 FQGNSA. Trimming stripped 5 bases from V and 1 base from J, with 11 bases between. This CDR3 has 14 amino acids. The CDR3 region is CASSSQTANTEAFF. The CDR3 bases are TGTGCCAGCAGCAGTCAGACAGCGAACACTGAAGCTTTCTTT.

V gene TRBV11-2 combines with J gene TRBJ1-2; possible D gene TRBD1, 6 bases. The CDR3 totals 17 residues. In germline, CDR1 is SGHAT, CDR2 FQNNGV. V lost 4 bases and J 0 bases, leaving 18 bases between the germline ends. CDR3 DNA: TGTGCCAGCAGCTCCCTAGGGGACACATCGACTAACTATGGCTACACCTTC. As protein: CASSSLGDTSTNYGYTF.

This rearrangement joins TRBV6-5 to TRBJ2-1, with 7 nucleotides matching TRBD2. CDR1 and CDR2 (germline): MNHEY, SVGAGI. The CDR3 is 15 amino acids. Unmatched junction bases numbered 13, after V lost 4 bases and J lost 10 bases. The CDR3 DNA follows: TGTGCCAGCAGTTTCGGGTCGTCTAGCGGAGCCGAGCAGTTCTTC. Residues: CASSFGSSSGAEQFF.

J is TRBJ1-6 and V is TRBV9, with 8 bases aligning to TRBD1. This CDR3 is 17 amino acids long. The V segment lost 2 bases and the J segment 5 bases; nucleotides outside the gene matches: 9. Germline CDR1 and CDR2: SGDLS and YYNGEE. Here the CDR3 DNA reads TGTGCCAGCAGCGTGTTAAGCGGACAGGGTGATAATTCACCCCTCCACTTT. Its translation: CASSVLSGQGDNSPLHF.

The chain links TRBV11-2 to TRBJ2-1; 11 nucleotides line up with TRBD1. CDR3 length equals 15 residues. Unmatched junction bases numbered 4, after V lost 3 bases and J lost 6 bases. The germline V gene has CDR1 SGHAT and CDR2 FQNNGV. DNA of the CDR3: TGTGCCAGCAGCTTCATGGGACAGGGGGTCAATGAGCAGTTCTTC. It translates to CASSFMGQGVNEQFF.

This clone was counted a few times. This chain connects TRBV7-2 to TRBJ1-1; 7 bases agree with TRBD1. The CDR3 is made up of 14 amino acids. J was trimmed by 1 base and V by 6 bases; bases with no gene match: 5. The V gene's germline CDR1 is SGHTA and CDR2 FQGNSA. The CDR3: CASRWGTENTEAFF. The CDR3 DNA reads as TGTGCCAGCAGGTGGGGGACAGAGAACACTGAAGCTTTCTTT. Together with reference TRBV7-2 and TRBJ1-1, the CDR3 gives the full variable domain: GAGVSQSPSNKVTEKGKDVELRCDPISGHTALYWYRQSLGQGLEFLIYFQGNSAPDKSGLPSDRFSAERTGGSVSTLTIQRTQQEDSAVYLCASRWGTENTEAFFGQGTRLTVV.

J is TRBJ1-1 and V is TRBV6-1, with a tentative D call TRBD1 (6 bases). This CDR3 comprises 13 residues. CDR1 MNHNS and CDR2 SASEGT come from the germline V gene. V was shortened by 6 bases and J by 3 bases, with 11 bases between the two germline ends. CDR3 loop: CASSTGSHTEAFF. CDR3 sequence (DNA): TGTGCCAGCAGCACAGGGAGCCACACTGAAGCTTTCTTT.

This sequence joins TRBV6-5 and TRBJ2-1; maybe TRBD2 (6 bases). Germline assignment: CDR1 MNHEY and CDR2 SVGAGI. This CDR3 is built from 13 residues. V lost 7 bases and J 0 bases, leaving 7 bases between the germline ends. The CDR3 nucleotides read TGTGCCAGCACAGCGGGCTCCTACAATGAGCAGTTCTTC. Its protein is CASTAGSYNEQFF.

CDR3 region: CASSPAGGARRTEAFF. CDR3 sequence (DNA): TGCGCCAGCAGCCCTGCAGGGGGCGCAAGGCGAACTGAAGCTTTCTTT. The chain has TRBV5-1 and TRBJ1-1; 8 bases align to TRBD1. The CDR3 length is 16 residues. V lost 4 bases to trimming and J lost 5 bases; unmatched junction nucleotides: 13. Germline lookup yields CDR1 SGHRS and CDR2 YFSETQ.

V gene TRBV28 combines with J gene TRBJ1-2; the D gene is possibly TRBD1 (5 bases). V dropped 3 bases and J dropped 4 bases, with 12 bases sitting between them. Germline-derived CDR1 and CDR2 are MDHEN and SYDVKM. The length of the CDR3 is 14 residues. This chain's CDR3 is CASSFSGQGYGYTF. The CDR3 bases are TGTGCCAGCAGTTTTAGCGGCCAGGGCTATGGCTACACCTTC.

The V gene is TRBV18, the J gene TRBJ2-7; unclear D gene. V gave up 6 bases and J gave up 5 bases, with 8 bases separating them. CDR3 length: 11 amino acids. Germline V gives CDR1 KGHSH, CDR2 LQKENI. The CDR3 is CASSLGDEQYF. As DNA, the CDR3 is TGTGCCAGCTCCCTTGGAGACGAGCAGTACTTC.

The chain uses TRBV18 and TRBJ2-7, with TRBD2 identical over 8 bases. The CDR3 contains 15 residues. V was clipped by 3 bases and J by 6 bases; unmatched bases: 10. Per the germline V gene, CDR1 is KGHSH and CDR2 is LQKENI. For the CDR3, the DNA is TGTGCCAGCTCACCGGGCCTCCAGGCGGGAGGCGAGCAGTACTTC. Translation gives CASSPGLQAGGEQYF.